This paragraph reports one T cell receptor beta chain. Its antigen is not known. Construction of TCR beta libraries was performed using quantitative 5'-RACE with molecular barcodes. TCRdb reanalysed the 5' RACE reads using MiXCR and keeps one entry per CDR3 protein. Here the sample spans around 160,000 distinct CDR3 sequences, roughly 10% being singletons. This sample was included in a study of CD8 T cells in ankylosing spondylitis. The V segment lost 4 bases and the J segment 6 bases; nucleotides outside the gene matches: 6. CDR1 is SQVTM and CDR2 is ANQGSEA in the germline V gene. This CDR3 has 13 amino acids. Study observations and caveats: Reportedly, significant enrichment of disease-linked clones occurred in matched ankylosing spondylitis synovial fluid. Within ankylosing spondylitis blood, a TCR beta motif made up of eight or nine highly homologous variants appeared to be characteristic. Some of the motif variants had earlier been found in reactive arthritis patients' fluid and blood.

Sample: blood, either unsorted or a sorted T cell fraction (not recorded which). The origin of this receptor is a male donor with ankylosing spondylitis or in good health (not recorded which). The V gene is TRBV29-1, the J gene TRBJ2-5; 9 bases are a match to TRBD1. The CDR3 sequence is CSVASTGGKTQYF. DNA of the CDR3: TGCAGCGTTGCGTCGACAGGGGGGAAGACCCAGTACTTC.